This T cell receptor beta chain is from a study of identical twins. General study points: Shared out-of-frame alpha sequences (those common to twins) showed excess low generation probability. Weaker excess twin sharing was seen among beta out-of-frame sequences. For cord blood, abundant beta clonotypes had fewer insertions, unlike memory repertoires, which showed none.

To note about this clonotype: Its target is unknown.

Template switching supplied a universal primer site; unique molecular identifiers were carried on the cDNA. Using its own MiXCR run on the 5' RACE reads, TCRdb lists one record per CDR3 protein. In the table there are more than 1.5 million distinct CDR3 sequences, about 30% of which are singletons. From germline, CDR1 is MNHNY and CDR2 SVGAGI (reference sequence). This CDR3 region has 16 residues. V lost 4 bases and J 0 bases, leaving 15 bases between the germline ends. The sequencing sample was made of cord blood. The TCR was taken from a newborn girl in good health. The gene calls are TRBV6-6 and TRBJ1-2, with a tentative D call TRBD1 (5 bases). The CDR3 DNA follows: TGTGCCAGCAGTTCCTTTGCAGGGAATTCTAACTATGGCTACACCTTC. This sequence encodes CASSSFAGNSNYGYTF.